This T cell receptor (beta chain) was retrieved from a study of Ad26.COV2.S vaccination and SARS-CoV-2 variants. Study-wide findings and caveats: Placebo and vaccine recipients had non-spike TCR breadth that was similar. There was a possibility that the TCR breadth and depth analyses underestimated total T cell responses.

The method was immunoSEQ multiplex PCR; TCRdb's version includes in-frame clones alone and lacks a portion of them. This table has about 480,000 clones, around 88% appearing once. Treatment in this sample: around 19 received Ad26.COV2.S at low or high dose, single or two shots; about 5 received placebo; per-sample allocation not given. Day 63 after the first injection of vaccine or placebo was the sampling time. Adults aged 18-55 years in Boston included the donor. Notes on this clone: Its antigen is still unknown.

The V end lost 2 bases, the J end lost 1 base, and 10 bases lay between the germline ends. Germline V gene lookup returns CDR1 MDHEN and CDR2 SYDVKM. The CDR3 spans 15 residues. The source material was peripheral blood, sampled in a trial of Ad26.COV2.S vaccine versus placebo. The chain carries TRBV28 and TRBJ2-3; unclear D gene. This sequence originates from a person aged 18-60 years who received the Ad26.COV2.S COVID-19 vaccine or a placebo. The CDR3 region is CASSLPGVGTDTQYF. The CDR3 coding sequence is TGTGCCAGCAGTTTACCTGGAGTTGGCACAGATACGCAGTATTTT.